The 18 T cell receptor beta chains in this list originate from one sample, sequenced in a study of blood T cell repertoires in COVID-19 (dated by TCRdb to between 2020 and 2021). Libraries were prepared through the immunoSEQ multiplex PCR assay. TCRdb re-hosts the immuneACCESS table, in-frame sequences only. Its copies lack some clones; in the studies checked, an unresolved V gene accounts for under half of them, and the cause for the rest is not known. Within this sample are hundreds of thousands of clones, with about 90% of them counted one time only. The ten largest clones add up to 3% of the sample. The sample was peripheral blood. These receptors were collected from a woman aged 25 to 39 with COVID-19, enrolled during active disease.

The chain couples TRBV27 to TRBJ2-2, with a weak D call TRBD1 (7 bases). V shed 2 bases and J shed 3 bases, with 10 bases lying between them. Germline loops: CDR1 MNHEY, CDR2 SMNVEV (reference sequence). CDR3 size: 15 residues. In DNA form, the CDR3 reads TGTGCCAGCAGTTTAGACAGGGACTACACCGGGGAGCTGTTTTTT. Translation gives CASSLDRDYTGELFF.

J is TRBJ2-3 and V is TRBV10-1, with 8 bases fitting TRBD2. V lost 5 bases and J lost 7; bases outside the gene matches: 11. Germline V gene data show CDR1 as WNHNN and CDR2 as SYGVQD (reference sequence). The CDR3 consists of 15 residues. DNA of the CDR3: TGCGCCAGCAGTCCGAGCGGGGGCCCTTCCCATACGCAGTATTTT. It specifies CASSPSGGPSHTQYF.

The chain carries TRBV5-1 and TRBJ1-5, with TRBD1 matching over 7 bases. CDR1 and CDR2 (germline): SGHRS, YFSETQ. The junction had 6 bases not matched to a gene; V was cut back by 5 bases and J by 1 base. The CDR3 runs 15 residues. The DNA for the CDR3 is TGCGCCAGCAGACAAGCGACAGGGAGCAATCAGCCCCAGCATTTT. Translating it yields CASRQATGSNQPQHF.

The V gene is TRBV6-2 or TRBV6-3, the J gene TRBJ1-4, with 10 bases fitting TRBD1. The germline V gene encodes CDR1 MNHEY and CDR2 SVGEGT. CDR3 length: 17 amino acids. After removal of 3 bases from V and 8 bases from J, the junction contained 12 bases not matched to a gene. The CDR3 reads CASSYPPGQGSVEKLFF. The CDR3 DNA follows: TGTGCCAGCAGTTATCCTCCGGGACAGGGGTCGGTGGAAAAACTGTTTTTT.

J is TRBJ2-1 and V is TRBV3-1 (or the pseudogene TRBV3-2); TRBD2 might be the D (5 bases). V was clipped by 5 bases and J by 3 bases, with 14 bases between them. The CDR3 loop spans 15 amino acids. Germline V gene sequence: CDR1 LGHDT, CDR2 YNNKEL (reference sequence). The CDR3 region has the DNA TGTGCCAGCAGCTGGCCGACCGGGGACTACAATGAGCAGTTCTTC. Translating it yields CASSWPTGDYNEQFF.

This clone has a single count. This chain links TRBV20-1 with TRBJ1-1; TRBD1 is a possible D gene (5 bases). CDR1 is DFQATT and CDR2 is SNEGSKA in the germline V gene (reference sequence). This CDR3 is built from 14 residues. V was pared by 3 bases and J by 0 bases, with 11 bases between. CDR3 sequence: CSASKGELNTEAFF. The CDR3 DNA reads as TGCAGTGCTAGTAAAGGGGAACTGAACACTGAAGCTTTCTTT.

The CDR3 DNA reads TGTGCCACCAGTGATTTGCTCAGCACAGATACGCAGTATTTT. It is translated as CATSDLLSTDTQYF. The genes are TRBV24-1 and TRBJ2-3; D is unresolved. From germline, CDR1 is KGHDR and CDR2 SFDVKD. The CDR3 is 14 residues long. Between the trimmed V and J ends, which lost 0 bases and 0 bases, there was a span of 3 bases.

The chain recombines TRBV11-2 with TRBJ2-7; TRBD1 aligns across 8 bases. CDR1 SGHAT and CDR2 FQNNGV come from the germline V gene. V lost 5 bases, J lost 3 bases, and 6 bases stayed unmatched. CDR3 length: 14 amino acids. The CDR3: CASSRDGTGYEQYF. For the CDR3, the DNA is TGTGCCAGCAGCCGGGATGGGACAGGCTACGAGCAGTACTTC.

Regarding this clone: The same CDR3 arises from other DNA sequences in this sample as well. The chain has TRBV10-3 and TRBJ2-5; the D is unclear. V was clipped by 4 bases and J by 2 bases, with 5 bases between them. The CDR3 loop spans 12 amino acids. Germline CDR1 reads ENHRY; CDR2 reads SYGVKD. CDR3 region: CAISGTQETQYF. The CDR3 coding sequence is TGTGCCATCAGTGGCACTCAAGAGACCCAGTACTTC.

The gene calls are TRBV6-2 or TRBV6-3 and TRBJ2-7, with unresolved D. The V gene's germline CDR1 is MNHEY and CDR2 SVGEGT. The V gene lost 2 bases and the J gene lost 3 bases, with 5 bases spanning the gap. CDR3 length: 12 residues. This chain's CDR3 is CASSYEVYEQYF. DNA of the CDR3: TGTGCCAGCAGTTACGAGGTCTACGAGCAGTACTTC.

In nucleotides, the CDR3 is TGTGCCAGCAGGGCGGGATTCAACACTGAAGCTTTCTTT. Its protein is CASRAGFNTEAFF. The V gene is TRBV5-5, the J gene TRBJ1-1; unclear D gene. Germline V gene sequence: CDR1 SGHKS, CDR2 YYEKEE (reference sequence). This CDR3 has 13 residues. With 5 bases removed from V and 2 bases from J, the gap between germline ends came to 10 bases.

The chain joins TRBV29-1 to TRBJ1-2; D perhaps matches TRBD1 (5 bases). The germline V and J ends were trimmed by 4 bases and 4 bases, with 10 bases remaining between them. This CDR3 comprises 12 residues. The germline V gene encodes CDR1 SQVTM and CDR2 ANQGSEA. The chain's CDR3 is CSVGLDSYGYTF. The CDR3 nucleotides are TGCAGCGTTGGACTCGACAGCTATGGCTACACCTTC.

The V gene is TRBV6-1, the J gene TRBJ1-4; D perhaps matches TRBD1 (6 bases). The CDR3 consists of 19 residues. V lost 3 bases to trimming and J lost 7 bases, with 27 bases between them. In germline, CDR1 is MNHNS, CDR2 SASEGT. CDR3 sequence reads: CASSDIKGVEWGLSEKLFF. The CDR3 nucleotides read TGTGCCAGCAGTGACATTAAGGGGGTCGAGTGGGGGCTGTCTGAAAAACTGTTTTTT.

This clone was seen a handful of times. The chain recombines TRBV6-2 or TRBV6-3 with TRBJ2-1; 7 positions agree with TRBD2. This CDR3 region has 16 residues. CDR1 and CDR2 from the germline V gene are MNHEY and SVGEGT. V shed 5 bases, J shed 2 bases, and the junction held 9 bases outside the gene matches. The CDR3 nucleotides read TGTGCCAGCAGTGACGGGCGTCTAGCGGCCTACAATGAGCAGTTCTTC. Encoded protein: CASSDGRLAAYNEQFF.

The chain combines TRBV11-3 with TRBJ2-3; the match to TRBD2 covers 7 bases. The CDR3 sequence is 15 residues long. CDR1 is SGHNT, CDR2 YENEEA, per germline. J was trimmed by 3 bases and V by 3 bases; bases with no gene match: 6. CDR3 DNA: TGTGCCAGCAGCTTGGGGAGGGCCATGACAGATACGCAGTATTTT. Its translation: CASSLGRAMTDTQYF.

The chain recombines TRBV5-4 with TRBJ1-2; D may be TRBD1 (5 bases). The germline gives CDR1 SGHNT, CDR2 YYREEE (reference sequence). This CDR3 has 16 amino acids. V shed 3 bases and J shed 7 bases, with 22 bases lying between them. Here the CDR3 DNA reads TGTGCCAGCAGCTCGGGCGGGAGGGGCTCGTTCGGTGGCTACACCTTC. This sequence encodes CASSSGGRGSFGGYTF.

CDR3 sequence: CASSLVRDYEQYV. In nucleotides, the CDR3 is TGTGCCAGCAGCCTCGTCCGGGATTACGAGCAGTACGTC. The chain is built from TRBV6-6 and TRBJ2-7, with D maybe TRBD2 (5 bases). Deletions cut 6 bases from V and 4 bases from J, with 13 bases between. The CDR3 sequence is 13 residues long. From germline, CDR1 is MNHNY and CDR2 SVGAGI (reference sequence).

The J gene is TRBJ2-3, the V gene TRBV27; D perhaps matches TRBD2 (6 bases). Germline V gene data show CDR1 as MNHEY and CDR2 as SMNVEV (reference sequence). The CDR3 spans 15 residues. Trimming stripped 2 bases from V and 0 bases from J, with 9 bases between. The CDR3 is CASSLVRGSTDTQYF. CDR3 DNA: TGTGCCAGCAGTTTAGTCCGGGGGAGCACAGATACGCAGTATTTT.